Following are 4 T cell receptor beta chains from one sample sequenced in a study of molecular identifiers for immune sequencing clone quantification. Via MiXCR, TCRdb re-called the PCR reads, giving one row per CDR3 protein. The sample lists hundreds of thousands of distinct CDR3 sequences; about 25% were seen once. Source material: naive CD8+ T cells from blood, with Jurkat cell RNA spiked in. This sample's subset: FACS-sorted CD8+CD4-CCR7+CD45RA+ naive T cells. These receptors all stem from a human donor in good health. Some libraries in this study had Jurkat cell RNA spiked in.

The sample holds many counts of this clonotype. V and J are TRBV20-1 and TRBJ1-3, with a weak D call TRBD1 (5 bases). Germline V CDR1 and CDR2: DFQATT, SNEGSKA (reference sequence). V lost 6 bases and J 0 bases, leaving 9 bases between the germline ends. CDR3 size: 13 residues. DNA for the CDR3: TGCAGTGCCGAAGACAGCTCTGGAAACACCATATATTTT. Translating gives CSAEDSSGNTIYF.

Comment on this clonotype: A single base separates this from a much larger clone, so it may be a read error. CDR3 in amino acids: CSGNRGYQETQYF. The CDR3 DNA is TGCAGCGGGAACAGGGGTTACCAAGAGACCCAGTACTTC. The genes are TRBV20-1 and TRBJ2-5; 7 bases fit TRBD1. This CDR3 is 13 amino acids long. Per germline, CDR1 DFQATT and CDR2 SNEGSKA (reference sequence).

This clonotype was seen many times. V is TRBV5-6 and J is TRBJ2-6; possible D gene TRBD1, 6 bases. There are 18 residues in the CDR3. With 0 bases removed from V and 0 bases from J, the gap between germline ends came to 13 bases. Germline V gene lookup returns CDR1 SGHDT and CDR2 YYEEEE. The CDR3 sequence is CASSLGQAISSGANVLTF. The CDR3 bases are TGTGCCAGCAGCTTGGGACAGGCCATCAGCTCTGGGGCCAACGTCCTGACTTTC.

The genes are TRBV19 and TRBJ2-1; 8 bases map to TRBD1. Germline V gene data show CDR1 as LNHDA and CDR2 as SQIVND (reference sequence). The CDR3 has 15 residues. V lost 4 bases to trimming and J lost 4 bases; unmatched junction nucleotides: 6. CDR3 residues: CASSTGQGKYNEQFF. The CDR3 nucleotides are TGTGCCAGTAGTACAGGACAGGGCAAATACAATGAGCAGTTCTTC.